This T cell receptor (beta chain) was profiled in a study of cytomegalovirus exposure and HLA in healthy donors. Findings and caveats of the study: CMV antigen specificity of three CMV-associated chains was confirmed in vitro. What a later analysis reportedly showed was that an Asian-associated ancestry cluster had fewer N-insertions than the approximately 700-donor mean. Overall, approximately 180 TCR beta chains were annotated as cytomegalovirus-associated.

With 60 Vbeta and 13 Jbeta primers, the PCR was carried out. Source study methods: Roughly 12 million shared chains were among approximately 87 million unique TCR beta chains counted in a later analysis. The table came from immunoSEQ multiplex PCR; TCRdb's copy has only in-frame clones and leaves some out. For V, J and clone size, that table is used; D and trimming come from the DNA. The data hold 150,000 to 200,000 clones, with over 75% observed a single time. As concerns this clone: Its target is not known.

The CDR3 is 17 amino acids. V was clipped by 8 bases and J by 4 bases; unmatched bases: 13. Germline V gene data show CDR1 as LGHNA and CDR2 as YNFKEQ. The sample consisted of PBMCs. The J gene is TRBJ2-7, the V gene TRBV4-2; 14 nucleotides line up with TRBD2. The sequence derives from a man aged 40-49 years in good health and CMV-seropositive. The CDR3 DNA reads TGTGCCAGCTGCCCCGGACTAGCGGGGGGAATAGTATACGAGCAGTACTTC. It translates to CASCPGLAGGIVYEQYF.